This is a list of T cell receptor beta chains from one sample in a study of vaccination and CD4 T cells after COVID-19. For these TCRs, the target antigens are not known. TCRdb ran MiXCR on the PCR reads and lists one entry per CDR3 protein. The sample carries approximately 10,000 distinct CDR3 sequences, about 66% recorded once. Sequencing used CD4+ T cells from blood, cultured in vitro. The receptors were sampled from a human donor who had recovered from COVID-19. The CDR3 runs from the conserved cysteine through the conserved F or W. D genes are given only for firm matches. Expanded clones are given a class, and other clones once, few, many or no size at all.

D gene | J gene | clone size | CDR3 length | V gene | CDR3 protein
- | TRBJ1-1 | - | 12 | TRBV7-8 | CASSLVGRRTFF
- | TRBJ1-1 | - | 13 | TRBV6-1 | CASREGQHGKAFF
- | TRBJ2-3 | - | 13 | TRBV7-2 | CATLALGTDTQYF
- | TRBJ1-5 | - | 15 | TRBV14 | CASSHSGTGNQPQHF
- | TRBJ1-2 | - | 14 | TRBV20-1 | CSALGQGSNYGYTF
- | TRBJ2-4 | - | 18 | TRBV20-1 | CSARDRGNSLLAKNIQYF
TRBD1 | TRBJ1-2 | - | 13 | TRBV20-1 | CSAAGQDNYGYTF
- | TRBJ1-2 | - | 15 | TRBV6-2/TRBV6-3 | CASRPPETRYYGYTF
TRBD2 | TRBJ2-1 | - | 17 | TRBV7-9 | CASTPPRLAGGVNEQFF
TRBD2 | TRBJ2-3 | few | 15 | TRBV20-1 | CSPTRGATRTDTQYF
TRBD2 | TRBJ2-1 | - | 14 | TRBV7-6 | CASSTGLAGGIGFF
- | TRBJ1-1 | - | 15 | TRBV6-5 | CASSSWGWHNTEAFF
- | TRBJ2-1 | - | 14 | TRBV5-1 | CASSGTVVYNEQFF
- | TRBJ1-5 | - | 15 | TRBV15 | CATSRGWPRNQPQHF
- | TRBJ2-2 | - | 15 | TRBV7-9 | CASSFLQGGHGELFF
- | TRBJ1-3 | once | 17 | TRBV7-2 | CASSLPTGSLSGNTIYF
TRBD2 | TRBJ2-1 | once | 13 | TRBV29-1 | CSVASGGVVEQFF
- | TRBJ1-5 | - | 15 | TRBV20-1 | CSARDPGLSNQPQHF
TRBD1 | TRBJ2-3 | - | 13 | TRBV2 | CAGTGAITDTQYF
- | TRBJ2-7 | once | 13 | TRBV6-2/TRBV6-3 | CASSYSNGNEQYF
TRBD1 | TRBJ1-5 | - | 15 | TRBV2 | CASSGGQGSNQPQHF
- | TRBJ2-3 | - | 13 | TRBV5-1 | CASSLLHTDTQYF
TRBD2 | TRBJ2-7 | - | 13 | TRBV7-2 | CASSFGLAREQYF
TRBD1 | TRBJ1-5 | few | 14 | TRBV20-1 | CSANGDRGNQPQHF
- | TRBJ2-4 | few | 17 | TRBV20-1 | CSALRGYGSLAKNIQYF
TRBD2 | TRBJ2-3 | - | 16 | TRBV9 | CASSVQAGFNTDTQYF
TRBD1 | TRBJ2-7 | - | 15 | TRBV2 | CASSVSGGFSYEQYF
TRBD1 | TRBJ1-2 | few | 15 | TRBV6-2/TRBV6-3 | CASSLALTGGKSYTF
- | TRBJ1-2 | - | 13 | TRBV6-5 | CASSYSPPYGYTF
- | TRBJ2-1 | - | 15 | TRBV6-1 | CASRQQGGSYNEQFF
TRBD1 | TRBJ1-2 | - | 12 | TRBV6-2/TRBV6-3 | CASRQGDYGYTF
- | TRBJ1-5 | - | 17 | TRBV20-1 | CSARDKARGRGNQPQHF
TRBD1 | TRBJ1-3 | large | 15 | TRBV6-1 | CASRRQGASGNTIYF
- | TRBJ2-5 | - | 16 | TRBV6-5 | CASSYSRGGGQETQYF
TRBD1 | TRBJ2-7 | few | 15 | TRBV15 | CATSRGGTEIYEQYF
TRBD2 | TRBJ2-7 | few | 17 | TRBV7-9 | CASSLAPGGVQLYEQYF
- | TRBJ1-4 | - | 16 | TRBV12-3/TRBV12-4 | CASRRTGGGGGEKLFF
TRBD2 | TRBJ2-7 | - | 13 | TRBV6-5 | CASSYPGGSEQYF
- | TRBJ2-1 | - | 15 | TRBV6-2/TRBV6-3 | CASSYRPGAYNEQFF
TRBD1 | TRBJ1-2 | few | 13 | TRBV7-9 | CASPDGTGGGYTF
- | TRBJ2-3 | once | 13 | TRBV5-4 | CASSGGGTDTQYF
- | TRBJ2-3 | few | 12 | TRBV6-1 | CASRTRTDTQYF
- | TRBJ1-2 | - | 13 | TRBV12-3/TRBV12-4 | CASSFDGGSGYTF
TRBD2 | TRBJ2-4 | - | 21 | TRBV7-2 | CASSLPLLEASGGIAKNIQYF
- | TRBJ1-2 | - | 13 | TRBV30 | CAWSANTAYGYTF